This TCR beta chain derives from a study of blood T cell repertoires in COVID-19. The authors' processing: Amplifying reference gene primers gave estimates of nucleated cell counts. TCRdb's copy holds only in-frame clones and misses some; the assay was immunoSEQ multiplex PCR. The V and J calls and clone size were taken over from that table, and D and trimming were inferred from the DNA. The sample gives just under 85,000 clones, around 86% of which show up once; 8% is in the top ten. Trimming stripped 3 bases from V and 4 bases from J, with 9 bases between. This CDR3 region has 13 residues. The germline V gene has CDR1 WSHSY and CDR2 SAAADI.

This clonotype was obtained from an elderly man with active or convalescent COVID-19. The sample consisted of peripheral blood. V and J are TRBV10-2 and TRBJ1-2; the D is unclear. The CDR3 DNA reads TGCGCCAGCAGTGACCACAGCCGCTATGGCTACACCTTC. Protein product: CASSDHSRYGYTF.